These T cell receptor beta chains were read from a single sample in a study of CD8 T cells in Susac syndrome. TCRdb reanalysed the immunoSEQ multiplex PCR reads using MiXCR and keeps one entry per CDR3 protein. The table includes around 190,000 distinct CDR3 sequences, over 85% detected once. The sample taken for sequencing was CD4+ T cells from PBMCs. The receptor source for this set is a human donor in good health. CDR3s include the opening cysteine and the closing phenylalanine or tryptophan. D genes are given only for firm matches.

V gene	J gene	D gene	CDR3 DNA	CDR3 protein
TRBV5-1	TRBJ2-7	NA	TGCGCCAGCAGCGCGGACCAGGGTAACTACGAGCAGTACTTC	CASSADQGNYEQYF
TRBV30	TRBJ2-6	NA	TGTGCCTGGAGTGTAAGAGGGGCCAACGTCCTGACTTTC	CAWSVRGANVLTF
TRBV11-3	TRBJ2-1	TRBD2	TGTGCCAGCAGCTTAAGAACTAGCGGGAGTAAGGAGCAGTGCTTC	CASSLRTSGSKEQCF
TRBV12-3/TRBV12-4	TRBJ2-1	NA	TGTGCCAGCAGTCCGCAGGCTAGCAAGGGGGAGCAGTTCTTC	CASSPQASKGEQFF
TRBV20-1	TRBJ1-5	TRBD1	TGCAGTGCTAGGGGGACAGGGGGTCAGCCCCAGCATTTT	CSARGTGGQPQHF
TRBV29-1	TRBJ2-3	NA	TGCAGCGTTGGGCAGAATACAGATACGCAGTATTTT	CSVGQNTDTQYF
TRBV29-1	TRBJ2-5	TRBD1	TGCAGCGTTGAACCTCGGGACAGCCAAGAGACCCAGTACTTC	CSVEPRDSQETQYF
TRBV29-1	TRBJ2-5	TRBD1	TGCAGCGTACTCGACAGGGGGGAGACCCAGTACTTC	CSVLDRGETQYF
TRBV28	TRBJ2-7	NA	TGTGCCAGCAGCCAGACAGACAGCTCCTACGAGCAGTACTTC	CASSQTDSSYEQYF
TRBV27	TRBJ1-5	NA	TGTGCCAGCAGTTTATCGTGGAGTCAGCCCCAGCATTTT	CASSLSWSQPQHF
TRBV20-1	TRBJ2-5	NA	TGCAGTGCTATGGAGACACCGGATTCGGCCCAGTACTTC	CSAMETPDSAQYF
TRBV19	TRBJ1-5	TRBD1	TGTGCCAGTAGTTCCGGGACAGGGACTAGCAATCAGCCCCAGCATTTT	CASSSGTGTSNQPQHF
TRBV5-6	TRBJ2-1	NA	TGTGCCAGCAGCCGAAGGGCAAATGAGCAGTTCTTC	CASSRRANEQFF
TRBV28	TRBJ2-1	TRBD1	TGTGCCAGCAGTTCAACAGGGGATGAGCAGTTCTTC	CASSSTGDEQFF